This T cell receptor (beta chain) was identified in a study of response to subunit inactivated influenza vaccine (dated by TCRdb to 2016 to 2019). Broadly, across the study: To follow how T cells responded to a trivalent subunit inactivated influenza vaccine, the researchers relied on deep quantitative profiling of the T cell receptor repertoire. General findings and caveats noted by the study authors: The authors suggested that each seasonal influenza vaccination may recruit only a limited number of new T cells.

Inclusive of the bounding cysteine and phenylalanine, the CDR3 is 15 residues long. Kept here is only the CDR3 DNA, which spans 45 bases and is read in frame from base 1. A remark on this clonotype: Its antigen target is currently unknown. No base quality information exists; no much larger clone differs at one position.

Library construction relied on RT-PCR. The reads were generated on an Illumina HiSeq 2500. The raw public data were reprocessed by TCRdb itself: fastp quality trimming at Q25, MiXCR clonotype calling, in-frame beta chains only. Rows merge per CDR3 protein into single entries with the most common DNA and genes. Here the sample has 450,000 to 600,000 distinct CDR3 sequences; under 8.5% occur a single time. The top ten hold around 12% of the sample. Specimen: PBMCs from blood, collected roughly 24 months after vaccination. The sequence was obtained from a man between 50 and 69 years old who received an inactivated influenza vaccine. Donor details come from another sample of the same person, matched by shared clones. This chain is built from TRBV21-1 and TRBJ2-7; the table calls TRBD1, which could not be checked here. TRBV21-1 is labeled a pseudogene. The CDR3: CASSKDGGTTYEQYF. The DNA reads as follows: TGTGCCAGCAGCAAAGATGGCGGGACAACCTACGAGCAGTACTTC.